This section outlines one T cell receptor (beta chain) sequence together with its context. Its specificity is not known. The read finishes 3 residues shy of the CDR3 end, and the germline J gene is used to complete it. Sequenced by immunoSEQ multiplex PCR; TCRdb stores in-frame clones only, minus some. Its listing shows roughly 30,000 clones. Prevalent HPV16 infections were excluded; only incident single HPV16 infections included. Germline-derived CDR1 and CDR2 are SGHTA and FQGTGA. Unmatched junction bases numbered 3, after V lost 4 bases and J lost 5 bases. This CDR3 region has 14 residues. This sample is drawn from a study of T cells in women clearing cervical HPV infection. Study-wide context: Only a few women had HLA typing results available. Study-level points and caveats: TRBV6-7 abundance was lower in cases than controls (around 0.1% versus 0.15%). Richness differences could reflect unmeasured T-cell content per sample.

The sequencing input was blood buffy coat. The V and J genes are TRBV7-3 and TRBJ2-1; 9 nucleotides align to TRBD2. The sequence derives from a woman between 18 and 70 years old with a cervical HPV16 infection that either progressed to CIN3+ or cleared (not recorded which). The part of the CDR3 DNA that was read is TGTGCCAGCAGCTCTAGCGGGGTAGACAATGAG. Translating it yields CASSSSGVDNE. The complete CDR3 sequence is CASSSSGVDNEQFF.